This T cell receptor (beta chain) was profiled in a study of shared clonotypes between healthy human individuals. Across the whole study: The donor pool was made up of a couple of women and three men aged 18 to 49.

Study conclusions and caveats: Incompleteness in sorted-subset sequencing, despite large depth, was shown by rarefaction.

Only in-frame clones appear in the TCRdb table, and some are missing; sequencing was by immunoSEQ multiplex PCR. The repertoire consists of more than 1.2 million clones, with about 98.5% occurring once and the leading ten covering about 0.34%. Remarks on this clone: Its antigen remains unidentified.

This CDR3 spans 13 amino acids. Trimming pared 4 bases from V and 5 bases from J, leaving 13 bases between. The V gene's germline CDR1 is SGHKS and CDR2 YYEKEE (reference sequence). The sample taken for sequencing was naive CD4+ T cells sorted from blood. The subset was: CD45RA+ positively selected. This TCR came from a man aged 30 to 39 in good health. The chain has TRBV5-5 and TRBJ2-7; D is undetermined. CDR3: CASSPTPFNEQYF. The CDR3 DNA sequence: TGTGCCAGCAGCCCGACCCCGTTCAACGAGCAGTACTTC.